This T cell receptor beta chain was recovered during a study of multiple sclerosis patients with progressive multifocal leukoencephalopathy. Study findings and constraints: PML-onset expanded TRB clones were detectable before and during natalizumab therapy.

There are a few counts of this clone. Its target is not known. The CDR3 consists of 13 residues. V was clipped by 2 bases and J by 5 bases, with 10 bases between them. CDR1 is SGDLS and CDR2 is YYNGEE in the germline V gene. Here immunoSEQ multiplex PCR was the method, and the copy in TCRdb shows in-frame clones only, minus some. In the table there are some 31,000 clones, about 90% of which are singletons. Regarding time point: time of PML onset. Detection of JC virus DNA in cerebrospinal fluid confirmed PML diagnosed from clinical and MRI findings. Natalizumab-treated patients developed PML between roughly 15 and 60 months into natalizumab therapy. T3 blood samples were collected at the time of PML onset.

The chain carries TRBV9 and TRBJ1-1, with D hard to call. This specimen consisted of PBMCs, obtained from a patient treated with natalizumab. This receptor was taken from a human donor with progressive multifocal leukoencephalopathy. CDR3 nucleotides: TGTGCCAGCAGCGTGGGCGTAGGGACTGAAGCTTTCTTT. Its translation: CASSVGVGTEAFF.